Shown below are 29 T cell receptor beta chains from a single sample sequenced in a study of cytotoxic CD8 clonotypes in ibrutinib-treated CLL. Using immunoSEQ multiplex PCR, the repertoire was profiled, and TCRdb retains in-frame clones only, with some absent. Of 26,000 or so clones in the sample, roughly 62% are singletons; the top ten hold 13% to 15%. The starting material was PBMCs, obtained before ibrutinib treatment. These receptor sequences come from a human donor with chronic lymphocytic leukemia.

CDR3 region: CASSQTMGGAFYEQYF. The DNA of the CDR3 is TGTGCCAGCAGCCAGACTATGGGGGGGGCCTTCTACGAGCAGTACTTC. The V and J genes are TRBV11-2 and TRBJ2-7; a possible D gene is TRBD2 (7 bases). The CDR3 length is 16 residues. CDR1 is SGHAT, CDR2 FQNNGV, per germline. V was clipped by 5 bases and J by 3 bases, with 20 bases between them.

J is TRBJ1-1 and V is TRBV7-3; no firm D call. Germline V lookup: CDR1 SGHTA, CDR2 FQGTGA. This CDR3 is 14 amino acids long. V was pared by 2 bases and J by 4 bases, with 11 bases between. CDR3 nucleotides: TGTGCCAGCAGCTTAGACGGACGTGGCACTGAAGCTTTCTTT. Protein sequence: CASSLDGRGTEAFF. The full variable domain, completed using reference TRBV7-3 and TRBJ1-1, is GAGVSQTPSNKVTEKGKYVELRCDPISGHTALYWYRQSLGQGPEFLIYFQGTGAADDSGLPNDRFFAVRPEGSVSTLKIQRTERGDSAVYLCASSLDGRGTEAFFGQGTRLTVV.

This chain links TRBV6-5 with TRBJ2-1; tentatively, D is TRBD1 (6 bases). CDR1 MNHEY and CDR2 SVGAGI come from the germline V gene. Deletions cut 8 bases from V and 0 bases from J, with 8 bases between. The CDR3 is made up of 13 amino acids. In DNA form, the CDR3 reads TGTGCCAGCGGACAGAGCTCCTACAATGAGCAGTTCTTC. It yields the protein CASGQSSYNEQFF.

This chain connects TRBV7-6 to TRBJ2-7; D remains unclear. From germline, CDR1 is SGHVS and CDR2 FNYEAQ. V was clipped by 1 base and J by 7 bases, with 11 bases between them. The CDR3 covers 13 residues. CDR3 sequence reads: CASSLGHAQEQYF. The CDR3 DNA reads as TGTGCCAGCAGCTTAGGTCATGCACAGGAGCAGTACTTC.

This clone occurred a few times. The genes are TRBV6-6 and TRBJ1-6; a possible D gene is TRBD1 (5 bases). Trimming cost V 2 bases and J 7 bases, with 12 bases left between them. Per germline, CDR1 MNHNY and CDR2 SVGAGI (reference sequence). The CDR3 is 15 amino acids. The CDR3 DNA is TGTGCCAGCAGTTACGGGGCAGCGATCAATTCACCCCTCCACTTT. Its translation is CASSYGAAINSPLHF.

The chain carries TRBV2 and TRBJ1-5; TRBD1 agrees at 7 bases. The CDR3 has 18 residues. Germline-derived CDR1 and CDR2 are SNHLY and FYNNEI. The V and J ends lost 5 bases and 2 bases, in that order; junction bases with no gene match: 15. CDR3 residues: CASSTDRDRSGGNQPQHF. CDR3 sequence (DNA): TGTGCCAGCAGTACCGACAGGGATAGGAGTGGTGGCAATCAGCCCCAGCATTTT.

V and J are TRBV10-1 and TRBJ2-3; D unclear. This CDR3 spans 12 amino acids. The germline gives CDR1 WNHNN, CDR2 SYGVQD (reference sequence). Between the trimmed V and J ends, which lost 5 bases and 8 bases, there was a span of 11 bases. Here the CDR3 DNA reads TGCGCCAGCAGTTCCGAGGCAGGTACGCAGTATTTT. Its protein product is CASSSEAGTQYF.

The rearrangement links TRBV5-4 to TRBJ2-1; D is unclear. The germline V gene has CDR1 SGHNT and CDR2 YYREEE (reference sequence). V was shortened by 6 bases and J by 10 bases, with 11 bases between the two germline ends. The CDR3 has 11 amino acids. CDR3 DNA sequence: TGTGCCAGCACCGAAGCTGGCGAGCAGTTCTTC. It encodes CASTEAGEQFF.

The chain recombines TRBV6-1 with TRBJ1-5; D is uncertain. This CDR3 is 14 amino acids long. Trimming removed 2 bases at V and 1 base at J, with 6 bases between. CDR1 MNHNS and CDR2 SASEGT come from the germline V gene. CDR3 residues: CASSELGSNQPQHF. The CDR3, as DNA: TGTGCCAGCAGTGAATTAGGGAGCAATCAGCCCCAGCATTTT.

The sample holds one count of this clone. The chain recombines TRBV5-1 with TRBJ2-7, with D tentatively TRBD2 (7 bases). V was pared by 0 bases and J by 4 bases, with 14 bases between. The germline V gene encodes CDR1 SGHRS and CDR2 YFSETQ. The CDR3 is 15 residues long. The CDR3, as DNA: TGCGCCAGCAGCTTGGGAGCGGGGACAATATACGAGCAGTACTTC. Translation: CASSLGAGTIYEQYF.

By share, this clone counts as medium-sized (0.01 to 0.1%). The CDR3 reads CASSPRTGGWDEQYF. In DNA, the CDR3 is TGTGCCAGCAGTCCACGGACAGGGGGCTGGGACGAGCAGTACTTC. The chain recombines TRBV6-5 with TRBJ2-7, with 11 bases aligning to TRBD1. The CDR3 length is 15 residues. The V gene's germline CDR1 is MNHEY and CDR2 SVGAGI. V shed 5 bases, J shed 5 bases, and the junction held 8 bases outside the gene matches.

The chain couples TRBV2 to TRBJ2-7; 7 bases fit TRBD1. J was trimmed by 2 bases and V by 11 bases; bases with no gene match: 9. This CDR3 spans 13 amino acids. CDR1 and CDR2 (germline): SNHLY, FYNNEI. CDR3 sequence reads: CAGSGQSTYEQYF. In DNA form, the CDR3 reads TGTGCCGGATCGGGACAGTCGACCTACGAGCAGTACTTC. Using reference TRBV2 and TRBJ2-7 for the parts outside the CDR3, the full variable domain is EPEVTQTPSHQVTQMGQEVILRCVPISNHLYFYWYRQILGQKVEFLVSFYNNEISEKSEIFDDQFSVERPDGSNFTLKIRSTKLEDSAMYFCAGSGQSTYEQYFGPGTRLTVT.

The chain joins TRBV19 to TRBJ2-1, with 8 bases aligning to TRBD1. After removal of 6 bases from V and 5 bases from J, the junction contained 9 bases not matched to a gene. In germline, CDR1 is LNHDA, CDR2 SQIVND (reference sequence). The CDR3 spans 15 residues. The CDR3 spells CASRYRQGTNNEQFF. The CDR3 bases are TGTGCCAGTAGGTATAGACAGGGGACCAACAATGAGCAGTTCTTC.

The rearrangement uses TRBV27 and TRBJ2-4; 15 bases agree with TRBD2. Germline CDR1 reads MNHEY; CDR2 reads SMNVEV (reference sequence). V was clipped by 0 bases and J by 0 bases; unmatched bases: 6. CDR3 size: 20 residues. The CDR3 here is CASSLSGLAGGPLAKNIQYF. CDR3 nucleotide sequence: TGTGCCAGCAGTTTATCAGGACTAGCGGGAGGGCCTCTAGCCAAAAACATTCAGTACTTC.

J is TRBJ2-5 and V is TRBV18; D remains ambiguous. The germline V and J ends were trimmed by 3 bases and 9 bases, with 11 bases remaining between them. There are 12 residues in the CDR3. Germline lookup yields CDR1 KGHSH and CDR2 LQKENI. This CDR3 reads CASSPATRSQYF. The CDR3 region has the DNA TGTGCCAGCTCACCTGCGACGCGTTCCCAGTACTTC.

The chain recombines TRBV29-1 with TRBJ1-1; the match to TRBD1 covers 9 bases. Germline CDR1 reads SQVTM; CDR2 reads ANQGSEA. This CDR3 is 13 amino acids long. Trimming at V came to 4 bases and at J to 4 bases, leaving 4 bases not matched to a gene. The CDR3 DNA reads TGCAGCGTTGCGGACAGGGGCCCCACTGAAGCTTTCTTT. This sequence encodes CSVADRGPTEAFF.

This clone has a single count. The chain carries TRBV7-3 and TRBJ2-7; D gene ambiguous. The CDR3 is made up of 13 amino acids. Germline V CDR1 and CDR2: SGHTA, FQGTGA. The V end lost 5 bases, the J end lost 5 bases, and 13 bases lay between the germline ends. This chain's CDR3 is CASSDHPRDEQYF. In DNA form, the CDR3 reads TGTGCCAGCAGCGACCACCCACGGGACGAGCAGTACTTC.

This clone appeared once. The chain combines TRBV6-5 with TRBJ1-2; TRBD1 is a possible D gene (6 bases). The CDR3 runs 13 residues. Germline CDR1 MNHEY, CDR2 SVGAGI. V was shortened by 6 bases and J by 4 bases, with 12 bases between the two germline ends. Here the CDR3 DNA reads TGTGCCAGCAGGGGGGCGGCAGCCTATGGCTACACCTTC. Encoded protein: CASRGAAAYGYTF.

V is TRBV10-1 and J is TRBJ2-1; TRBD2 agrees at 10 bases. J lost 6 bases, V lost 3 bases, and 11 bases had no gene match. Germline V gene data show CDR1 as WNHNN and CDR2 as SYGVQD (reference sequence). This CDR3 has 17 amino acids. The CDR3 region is CASSDVPSGSRINEQFF. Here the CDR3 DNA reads TGCGCCAGCAGTGACGTACCTAGCGGGAGTCGGATCAATGAGCAGTTCTTC.

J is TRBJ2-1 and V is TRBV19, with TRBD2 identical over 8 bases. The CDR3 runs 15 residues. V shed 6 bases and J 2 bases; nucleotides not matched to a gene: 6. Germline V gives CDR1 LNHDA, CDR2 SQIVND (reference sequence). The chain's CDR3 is CASSISGTPYNEQFF. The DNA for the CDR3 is TGTGCCAGTAGCATTAGCGGGACCCCCTACAATGAGCAGTTCTTC. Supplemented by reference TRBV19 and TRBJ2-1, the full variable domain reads DGGITQSPKYLFRKEGQNVTLSCEQNLNHDAMYWYRQDPGQGLRLIYYSQIVNDFQKGDIAEGYSVSREKKESFPLTVTSAQKNPTAFYLCASSISGTPYNEQFFGPGTRLTVL.

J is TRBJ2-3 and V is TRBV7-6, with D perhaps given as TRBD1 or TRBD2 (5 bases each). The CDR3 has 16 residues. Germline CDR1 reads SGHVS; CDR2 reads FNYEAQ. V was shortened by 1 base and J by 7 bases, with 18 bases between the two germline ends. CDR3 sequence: CASSLGRDPILNTQYF. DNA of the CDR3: TGTGCCAGCAGCTTAGGACGGGACCCGATTTTGAATACGCAGTATTTT.

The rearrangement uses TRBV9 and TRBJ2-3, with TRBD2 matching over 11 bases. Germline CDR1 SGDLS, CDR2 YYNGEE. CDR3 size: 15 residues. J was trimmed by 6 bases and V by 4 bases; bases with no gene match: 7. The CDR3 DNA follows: TGTGCCAGCAGCCCGGGACTAGCGGTGTGGGATACGCAGTATTTT. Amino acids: CASSPGLAVWDTQYF.

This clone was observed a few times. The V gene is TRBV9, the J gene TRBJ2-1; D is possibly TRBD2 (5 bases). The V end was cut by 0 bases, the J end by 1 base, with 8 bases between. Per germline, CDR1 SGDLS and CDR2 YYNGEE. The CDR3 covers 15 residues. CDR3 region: CASSVVGVSYNEQFF. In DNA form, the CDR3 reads TGTGCCAGCAGCGTAGTGGGAGTGTCCTACAATGAGCAGTTCTTC.

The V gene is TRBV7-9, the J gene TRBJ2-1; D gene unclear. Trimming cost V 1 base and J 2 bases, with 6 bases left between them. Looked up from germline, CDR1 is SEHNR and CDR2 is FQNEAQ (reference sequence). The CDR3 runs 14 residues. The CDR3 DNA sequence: TGTGCCAGCAGCTTAGGGATCCCCTACAATGAGCAGTTCTTC. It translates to CASSLGIPYNEQFF.

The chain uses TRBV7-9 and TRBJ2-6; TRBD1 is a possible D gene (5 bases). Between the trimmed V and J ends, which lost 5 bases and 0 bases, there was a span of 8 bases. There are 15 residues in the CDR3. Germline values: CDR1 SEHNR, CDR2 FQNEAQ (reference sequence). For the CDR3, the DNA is TGTGCCAGCAGCGACAGATTCTCTGGGGCCAACGTCCTGACTTTC. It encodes CASSDRFSGANVLTF.

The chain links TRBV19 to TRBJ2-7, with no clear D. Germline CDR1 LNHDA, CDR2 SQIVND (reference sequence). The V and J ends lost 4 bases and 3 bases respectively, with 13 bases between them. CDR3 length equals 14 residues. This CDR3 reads CASSKGTKFYEQYF. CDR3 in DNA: TGTGCCAGTAGTAAGGGTACGAAATTCTACGAGCAGTACTTC. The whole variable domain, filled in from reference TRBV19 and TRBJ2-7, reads DGGITQSPKYLFRKEGQNVTLSCEQNLNHDAMYWYRQDPGQGLRLIYYSQIVNDFQKGDIAEGYSVSREKKESFPLTVTSAQKNPTAFYLCASSKGTKFYEQYFGPGTRLTVT.

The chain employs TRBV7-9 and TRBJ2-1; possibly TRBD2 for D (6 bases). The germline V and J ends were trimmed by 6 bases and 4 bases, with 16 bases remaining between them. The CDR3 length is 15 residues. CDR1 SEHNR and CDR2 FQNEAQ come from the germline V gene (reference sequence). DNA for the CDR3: TGTGCCAGCAGGATGAGGAGGGGATCATACAATGAGCAGTTCTTC. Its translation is CASRMRRGSYNEQFF.

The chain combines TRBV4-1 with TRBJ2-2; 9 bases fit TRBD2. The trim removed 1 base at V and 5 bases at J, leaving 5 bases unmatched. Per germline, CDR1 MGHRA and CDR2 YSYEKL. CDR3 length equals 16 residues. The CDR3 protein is CASSQGLAASTGELFF. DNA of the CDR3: TGCGCCAGCAGCCAAGGACTAGCGGCCTCAACCGGGGAGCTGTTTTTT.

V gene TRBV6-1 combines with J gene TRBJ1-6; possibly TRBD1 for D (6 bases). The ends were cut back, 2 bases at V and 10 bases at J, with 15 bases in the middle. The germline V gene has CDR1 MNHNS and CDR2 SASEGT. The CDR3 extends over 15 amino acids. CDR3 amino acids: CASSEWGGMESPLHF. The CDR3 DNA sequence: TGTGCCAGCAGTGAATGGGGGGGCATGGAATCACCCCTCCACTTT.